The 18 T cell receptor beta chains below all came from one sample that was sequenced in a study of blood T cells in healthy people across ages (dated by TCRdb to the mid-2010s). Libraries came from 5' RACE. TCRdb lists the instrument as Illumina HiSeq 2500. The second PCR ran for about 6 to 11 cycles and used a J-beta primer mix along with a sample-barcoded 5' primer. The public reads were reanalyzed by TCRdb: fastp trimming at Q25, MiXCR alignment, in-frame beta chains only. Identical CDR3 proteins give one entry, which carries the most common genes and DNA. The sample table records 1.5 million to 2 million distinct CDR3 sequences; 28% of these occur just once. In total, the top ten clones hold 7.7% of the sample. What was sequenced was blood. All receptors come from a woman aged 30 to 39 in good health.

The rearrangement links TRBV14 to TRBJ1-5; no clear D gene. This CDR3 is built from 13 residues. V gave up 3 bases and J gave up 6 bases, with 9 bases separating them. Per germline, CDR1 SGHDN and CDR2 FVKESK. CDR3 coding DNA: TGTGCCAGCAGCCAGGGAATCGGTCAGCCCCAGCATTTT. This codes for CASSQGIGQPQHF.

Only a few counts were recorded for this clonotype. This chain joins TRBV29-1 and TRBJ1-1, with 10 bases lining up with TRBD1. CDR1 is SQVTM and CDR2 is ANQGSEA in the germline V gene. CDR3 length: 20 residues. The ends lost 3 bases at V and 1 base at J; junction bases unmatched: 20. CDR3 coding DNA: TGCAGCGTTGATCTTAAGGAGGGGACAGGGGCTGCAGGGGCGAACACTGAAGCTTTCTTT. Translating it yields CSVDLKEGTGAAGANTEAFF.

The V and J genes are TRBV9 and TRBJ2-2; D is possibly TRBD2 (6 bases). The germline V gene encodes CDR1 SGDLS and CDR2 YYNGEE. Trimming shortened V by 7 bases and J by 1 base, and 14 bases separated the two germline ends. CDR3 length: 15 residues. CDR3 amino acids: CASAGGTGNTGELFF. The CDR3 nucleotides read TGTGCCAGCGCAGGAGGGACTGGGAACACCGGGGAGCTGTTTTTT.

The J gene is TRBJ1-5, the V gene TRBV7-2; D is unclear. The CDR3 spans 15 residues. Germline CDR1 and CDR2: SGHTA and FQGNSA. The V gene lost 1 base and the J gene lost 3 bases, with 10 bases spanning the gap. CDR3 protein: CASSLGIQINQPQHF. The CDR3 nucleotides read TGTGCCAGCAGCTTAGGGATTCAGATCAATCAGCCCCAGCATTTT.

This clonotype was observed many times. The chain is built from TRBV5-1 and TRBJ2-2; 8 bases are shared with TRBD1. With V trimmed by 3 bases and J by 0 bases, 7 bases remained unmatched. The CDR3 is made up of 17 amino acids. Germline V gene sequence: CDR1 SGHRS, CDR2 YFSETQ. The CDR3 loop reads CASSWTGTGSNTGELFF. In nucleotides, the CDR3 is TGCGCCAGCAGCTGGACAGGGACTGGATCGAACACCGGGGAGCTGTTTTTT.

The rearrangement links TRBV24-1 to TRBJ2-1, with D perhaps matching TRBD1 or TRBD2 (5 bases each). In germline, CDR1 is KGHDR, CDR2 SFDVKD. The CDR3 consists of 14 residues. Trimming pared 3 bases from V and 8 bases from J, leaving 13 bases between. The CDR3 region is CATSDGGRGHEQFF. CDR3 bases: TGTGCCACCAGTGATGGGGGACGGGGCCATGAGCAGTTCTTC.

This chain connects TRBV7-9 to TRBJ2-1, with D possibly matching TRBD2 (6 bases). The CDR3 totals 16 residues. Trimming took off 4 bases at V and 0 bases at J, with 13 bases between the two ends. Germline V gives CDR1 SEHNR, CDR2 FQNEAQ (reference sequence). Here the CDR3 reads CASSSLSGHSYNEQFF. The CDR3 region has the DNA TGTGCCAGCAGCTCCCTTAGCGGCCACTCCTACAATGAGCAGTTCTTC.

Ten or more counts support this clonotype. The chain employs TRBV6-2 or TRBV6-3 and TRBJ2-7; 8 bases line up with TRBD2. The CDR3 contains 14 residues. Germline assignment: CDR1 MNHEY and CDR2 SVGEGT. The trim removed 2 bases at V and 0 bases at J, leaving 0 bases unmatched. The CDR3 reads CASSYTSGSYEQYF. In DNA, the CDR3 is TGTGCCAGCAGTTACACTAGCGGCTCCTACGAGCAGTACTTC.

The table lists this clonotype with a few counts. This rearrangement joins TRBV20-1 to TRBJ1-1; D call uncertain. Germline V gene lookup returns CDR1 DFQATT and CDR2 SNEGSKA (reference sequence). The CDR3 spans 12 residues. Trimming shortened V by 3 bases and J by 4 bases, and 9 bases separated the two germline ends. This CDR3 is CSASSGPTEAFF. The CDR3 DNA sequence: TGCAGTGCTAGTAGCGGGCCCACTGAAGCTTTCTTT.

On this clonotype: Being one base from a much bigger clone, this may be a read error. The rearrangement uses TRBV5-1 and TRBJ2-2; 8 positions agree with TRBD1. CDR1 is SGHRS and CDR2 is YFSETQ in the germline V gene. The CDR3 covers 17 residues. CDR3 region: CASSWTGTGSNTGELVF. Written as DNA, the CDR3 is TGCGCCAGCAGCTGGACAGGGACTGGATCGAACACCGGGGAGCTGGTTTTT.

This clonotype was counted ten times or more. The genes are TRBV20-1 and TRBJ2-3, with 10 nucleotides matching TRBD2. The length of the CDR3 is 16 residues. Per germline, CDR1 DFQATT and CDR2 SNEGSKA (reference sequence). V shed 1 base and J 0 bases; nucleotides not matched to a gene: 4. The CDR3 protein is CSARALAGASTDTQYF. Written as DNA, the CDR3 is TGCAGTGCTAGAGCGCTAGCGGGGGCGAGCACAGATACGCAGTATTTT.

The rearrangement uses TRBV4-3 and TRBJ2-7; TRBD2 matches 9 bases. Germline V gene sequence: CDR1 LGHNA, CDR2 YSLEER. This CDR3 is built from 16 residues. Losses at the gene ends were 1 base for V and 0 bases for J; bases not matched to a gene: 4. Here the CDR3 reads CASSQARLAVSYEQYF. CDR3 sequence (DNA): TGCGCCAGCAGCCAAGCCCGACTAGCGGTCTCCTACGAGCAGTACTTC.

This clonotype was seen at least ten times. V and J are TRBV29-1 and TRBJ1-3; D gene uncertain. V was shortened by 3 bases and J by 7 bases, with 10 bases between the two germline ends. This CDR3 comprises 12 residues. Germline V gives CDR1 SQVTM, CDR2 ANQGSEA. CDR3 nucleotide sequence: TGCAGCGTTGAGGACCCTATTAACACCATATATTTT. This codes for CSVEDPINTIYF.

This clonotype has only one observation. The gene calls are TRBV20-1 and TRBJ2-5, with 8 bases aligning to TRBD2. Germline CDR1 DFQATT, CDR2 SNEGSKA (reference sequence). CDR3 size: 13 residues. Germline trimming cut 7 bases from V and 5 bases from J; bases unmatched to any gene: 9. The CDR3 sequence: CSVGPGLGETQYF. In DNA, the CDR3 is TGCAGTGTTGGACCGGGACTAGGGGAGACCCAGTACTTC.

In its sample, this clonotype was seen a few times. This rearrangement joins TRBV9 to TRBJ1-2, with TRBD1 matching over 7 bases. The trim removed 4 bases at V and 1 base at J, leaving 7 bases unmatched. CDR3 length: 15 amino acids. Germline lookup yields CDR1 SGDLS and CDR2 YYNGEE. CDR3 sequence (DNA): TGTGCCAGCAGCCCCAAGACAGGGCATAACTATGGCTACACCTTC. Its protein is CASSPKTGHNYGYTF.

In this sample, this clonotype turned up once. V and J are TRBV6-2 or TRBV6-3 and TRBJ2-4; D ambiguous. This CDR3 has 14 amino acids. Per the germline V gene, CDR1 is MNHEY and CDR2 is SVGEGT. The V gene lost 2 bases and the J gene lost 0 bases, with 5 bases spanning the gap. CDR3 in DNA: TGTGCCAGCAGTTACCGGGCAGCCAAAAACATTCAGTACTTC. Protein sequence: CASSYRAAKNIQYF.

There are many counts of this clonotype. The V call is TRBV29-1, the J call TRBJ2-7; D is possibly TRBD1 (7 bases). Germline CDR1 and CDR2: SQVTM and ANQGSEA. The CDR3 totals 15 residues. The ends were cut back, 1 base at V and 0 bases at J, with 13 bases in the middle. The CDR3 sequence is CSVEVAGQPSYEQYF. The CDR3 DNA reads as TGCAGCGTTGAAGTGGCGGGACAGCCCTCCTACGAGCAGTACTTC.

This clonotype has at least ten counts. The chain combines TRBV20-1 with TRBJ2-7; 13 bases map to TRBD2. This CDR3 has 18 residues. CDR1 is DFQATT and CDR2 is SNEGSKA in the germline V gene (reference sequence). V lost 0 bases to trimming and J lost 2 bases; unmatched junction nucleotides: 10. CDR3 region: CSARDELAGGSMTYEQYF. CDR3 DNA sequence: TGCAGTGCTAGAGATGAACTAGCGGGAGGGAGTATGACCTACGAGCAGTACTTC.